Listed below are T cell receptor beta chains from one sample, sequenced in a study of T cell responses to AZD1222 COVID-19 vaccine. Clones were sequenced by immunoSEQ multiplex PCR, and TCRdb holds only the in-frame ones, with some missing. The profile covers several thousand clones, with more than 75% appearing a single time and approximately 15% taken by the ten largest. Material: peripheral blood, obtained 28 days after the second AZD1222 dose. All receptors come from an adult who received the AZD1222 COVID-19 vaccine. Both conserved end residues are part of each CDR3. D genes are given only for firm matches. The size of a clone is reported for some rows only, either as once, few or many, or as a class for expanded clones.

clone_size j_call v_call d_call cdr3_aa cdr3_nt
. TRBJ1-4 TRBV16 . CASSLGQEKLFF TGTGCCAGCAGCCTTGGACAGGAAAAACTGTTTTTT
. TRBJ1-1 TRBV14 . CASSQGEGLRAFF TGTGCCAGCAGCCAAGGGGAAGGTTTGCGAGCTTTCTTT
. TRBJ2-1 TRBV6-1 . CASSDSYGIEQFF TGTGCCAGCAGTGATTCATATGGAATTGAGCAGTTCTTC
. TRBJ1-1 TRBV5-4 . CASSLGGRTPNTEAFF TGTGCCAGCAGCTTGGGGGGGCGGACACCTAACACTGAAGCTTTCTTT
. TRBJ2-7 TRBV18 TRBD1 CASSPMRGLDNPYEQYF TGTGCCAGCTCACCAATGAGGGGGCTGGACAACCCCTACGAGCAGTACTTC
few TRBJ1-6 TRBV21-1 . CASSKSQGPYLYNSPLHF TGTGCCAGCAGCAAGTCCCAGGGTCCCTACCTCTATAATTCACCCCTCCACTTT
. TRBJ1-1 TRBV6-5 . CASSYEGNTEAFF TGTGCCAGCAGTTACGAGGGGAACACTGAAGCTTTCTTT
. TRBJ1-2 TRBV28 . CASSATGTVYGYTF TGTGCCAGCAGTGCAACCGGGACGGTTTATGGCTACACCTTC
. TRBJ2-1 TRBV10-3 . CAISVGNEQFF TGTGCCATCAGTGTGGGGAATGAGCAGTTCTTC
once TRBJ1-1 TRBV3-1/TRBV3-2 . CASSPWDSANTEAFF TGTGCCAGCAGCCCCTGGGATTCAGCCAACACTGAAGCTTTCTTT
. TRBJ1-6 TRBV18 . CASSPAVRFNSPLHF TGTGCCAGCTCACCAGCCGTTAGGTTCAATTCACCCCTCCACTTT